Listed here is a single TCR beta chain. It lacks a known antigen. Per-base quality was not reported, and no clone a single base away is much larger than it. CDR1 and CDR2 are read off the germline V gene as MDHEN and SYDVKM. The CDR3 has 14 amino acids, counting the end cysteine and phenylalanine. The only DNA kept is the CDR3, 42 bases in frame from the first base. The V end loses 3 bases and the J end loses 7 bases, and a stretch of 16 bases separates them. The donors were healthy, HIV-negative adults with no recently reported acute infections or vaccinations. Every donor was a Caucasian adult living in Nashville, Tennessee, USA. CD4+ T cells were enriched through magnetic negative selection, after which naive cells were positively selected on CD45RA and the remaining negative fraction served as the memory subset. Blood was collected by leukapheresis, and PBMCs were isolated by Ficoll-Histopaque density gradient centrifugation and then cryopreserved in liquid nitrogen vapor phase. Analytical flow cytometry was used to check the purity and quantity of each magnetically sorted T cell population. Genomic DNA was isolated from every sorted fraction and measured by UV absorbance on a Nanodrop 2000c.

The sample originates from a study of shared clonotypes between healthy human individuals (dated by TCRdb to the early 2020s). Context from the whole study: A couple of women and three men aged 18 to 49 years were included in the cohort. Blood TCR repertoires of five healthy adults were deeply sequenced to estimate repertoire size and the extent of clonotype sharing between individuals. For each donor, CD4 naive and CD4 memory were each run on three plates, CD8 naive on two plates, and CD8 memory on one plate. Between about 0.85 and 8.9 billion PBMCs per donor were obtained by leukapheresis. Different laboratories and diverse techniques were used to prepare libraries and sequence TCR repertoires, to increase sequencing depth and limit assay-specific biases. Points the paper makes about the study in general: Larger estimated clonotype richness was generally found for naive subsets than for memory subsets. Pairwise subsampling indicated that sequencing depth was expected to affect the degree of clonotype sharing among donors. Sampling was limited to blood, and TCR repertoires in tissue likely differ from TCR repertoires in blood. Clonotypes shared by all four sorted-subset donors showed higher generation probabilities than non-shared clonotypes. Because the study included only a small number of donors, the genetic and exposure-history diversity represented was limited. About 5% of naive CD4, around 3.5% of naive CD8, about 2.1% of memory CD4, and around 0.42% of memory CD8 clonotypes were shared across several donors. Even with the large sequencing depth, rarefaction of the sorted-subset datasets indicated that sequencing was incomplete.

Using the deep immunoSEQ assay, multiplex PCR amplified TCR CDR3 regions from genomic DNA. Extracted genomic DNA from each cell subset was distributed evenly across all wells of several immunoSEQ 96-well plates, and each plate was treated as a replicate. For sorted subsets, each replicate PCR was loaded with roughly 200 ng genomic DNA, equivalent to 32,000 or so T cell genomes. The purified libraries were quantified using a Qubit 3.0 fluorometer, sized with a Bioanalyzer 2100, and then quantified again using the KAPA Library Quantification kit. Every immunoSEQ 96-well plate was sequenced on a dedicated single-read 150-cycle Illumina NextSeq 550 flow cell. The published analysis was carried out like this. Because the immunoSEQ output held only junctional sequences and lacked quality scores, the filtering could not match the filtering applied to full-length reads. Sequences were annotated with PyIR, a Python wrapper for IgBLAST v1.9, and V/J genes and CDR3 were assigned using IMGT germline references. Reads were filtered out if the reads had weak V/J assignments (E-value above 1e-6), no CDR3, stop codons, out-of-frame junctions, or ambiguous translated residues. A V3J clonotype was defined by an identical inferred V gene, J gene, and CDR3 amino acid sequence. Percentage overlap between repertoires was computed as shared unique clonotypes divided by the size of the smaller repertoire. RTK rarefaction, the Chao1 estimator, and Recon v2.1 estimates of unobserved clonotypes were used to assess repertoire richness. OLGA was used to compute generation probabilities for all TCRbeta clonotypes that the gDNA method yielded from a handful of donors. TCRdb obtained this table from immuneACCESS and retained in-frame rearrangements with V and J assigned. These tables miss some clones; where compared with another copy, unresolved V genes account for less than half of the shortfall, and the remainder is unexplained. V and J calls and clone size are given by that table; D and trimming were obtained from the DNA. The sample records 2 million to 2.5 million clones, 85% to 95% of which are singletons. 0.35% to 0.45% of the sample goes to the ten largest clones.

This sequence uses TRBV28 and TRBJ2-7; TRBD2 is perhaps the D gene, given 6 matching bases. This sequence was found in a man between 18 and 35 years old in good health. Some clones in this sample may be carry-over from other donors' samples. The sample was naive CD4+ T cells from PBMCs. Sample cell subset or site, as interpreted from the label and publication: CD45RA+ positively selected. Read as DNA, the sequence is TGTGCCAGCAGTTTGGCCGGGAGTAGATTGGAGCAGTACTTC. Its coded protein is CASSLAGSRLEQYF.